This paragraph reports one TCR beta chain. This entry is derived from a study of T-cell reconstitution after alpha-beta-depleted transplantation in children. Using unique molecular identifiers, the investigators prepared the TCRbeta library. One entry per CDR3 protein results from TCRdb running MiXCR on the PCR reads. The sample comprises under 300,000 distinct CDR3 sequences, roughly 10% of which are singletons, and 23% rests with the top ten. The CDR3 has 16 amino acids. Trimming stripped 2 bases from V and 2 bases from J, with 15 bases between. Germline loops: CDR1 LGHNA, CDR2 YSLEER. The chain recombines TRBV4-3 with TRBJ1-1, with D possibly TRBD1 on 6 matching bases. The sample was peripheral blood, taken 180 days after TCRalphabeta/CD19-depleted stem cell transplant. The sequence was collected from a male patient between 2 and 10 years old who had a stem cell transplant for chronic granulomatous disease, so the T cells may come from the graft donor. This CDR3 reads CASSQSAGAINTEAFF. The CDR3 DNA reads TGCGCCAGCAGCCAATCGGCAGGGGCCATTAACACTGAAGCTTTCTTT.